This TCR beta chain was recorded in a study of OX40 agonist ivuxolimab in advanced cancers. Study-level information: Of the patients, three showed partial responses, one with hepatocellular carcinoma and two with cutaneous melanoma. Study observations and caveats: Specificity for antigen went undetermined in the expanded peripheral T cells.

This clone showed up just once. Its antigen is still unknown. In germline, CDR1 is SGHRS, CDR2 YFSETQ. V gave up 0 bases and J gave up 5 bases; unmatched junction bases: 12. The CDR3 length is 19 residues. The repertoire was sequenced with immunoSEQ multiplex PCR; TCRdb's copy has only in-frame clones and lacks some. The table has almost 85,000 clones, 90% to 95% seen once; the top ten hold 9.5% to 11%. Sampled blood was obtained at baseline, cycle 4 day 1, and cycle 7 day 1. The chain joins TRBV5-1 to TRBJ2-3; 13 bases agree with TRBD2. This receptor was taken from an adult with an advanced solid tumor such as melanoma, head and neck, liver or kidney cancer. This specimen was CD4+ or CD8+ T cells sorted from blood, taken in a trial of the OX40 agonist ivuxolimab. The DNA of the CDR3 is TGCGCCAGCAGCTTGGCCCTTCCACTAGCGGGAGGGCAGGGAGATACGCAGTATTTT. It encodes CASSLALPLAGGQGDTQYF.